These T cell receptor beta chains were read from a single sample in a study of T-cell reconstitution after alpha-beta-depleted transplantation in children. One entry per CDR3 protein, called by TCRdb with MiXCR from the PCR reads. The data hold a few hundred thousand distinct CDR3 sequences, with about a tenth observed a single time. The source was PBMCs from the stem cell graft donor, collected from the stem cell graft. The receptors were sampled from a human donor who donated a stem cell graft to a child with acute myeloid leukemia. The conserved cysteine and the conserved F or W are not part of the CDR3 here. For some rows the clone size is stated as once, few or many, or as a class when expanded; others skip it.

v_gene	abundance	j_gene	CDR3aa
TRBV5-6	few	TRBJ2-1	ASSLRAGTYYNEQF
TRBV5-1	few	TRBJ2-4	ASSIGEAKNIQY
TRBV15	many	TRBJ2-7	ATSRDRTSGTYEQY
TRBV4-3	few	TRBJ2-3	ASSQRTSGRVDTQY
TRBV29-1	few	TRBJ1-1	SVELQSNTEAF
TRBV11-1	.	TRBJ2-2	ASSTGQGSGELF
TRBV7-2	few	TRBJ1-2	ASSLGFRTDYGYT
TRBV5-1	.	TRBJ2-7	ASSLGPSSYEQY
TRBV7-9	few	TRBJ2-2	ASNVLAVSGELF
TRBV20-1	.	TRBJ1-5	SAPDRRKGSNQPQH
TRBV5-1	few	TRBJ2-5	ASSFSDGTAADQETQY
TRBV6-5	few	TRBJ1-1	ASSYQGLGTEAF
TRBV5-6	.	TRBJ1-5	ASSLLATGSNQPQH
TRBV7-3	.	TRBJ1-1	ASSLSGVAETEAF
TRBV29-1	.	TRBJ1-4	SVDGDRENEKLF
TRBV29-1	.	TRBJ1-3	SVELEVSGNTIY
TRBV20-1	many	TRBJ2-1	SAPLLAGALNEQF
TRBV10-3	.	TRBJ1-6	AISDRGGNSPLH
TRBV27	.	TRBJ1-1	ASSLEGPTDTEAF
TRBV7-9	many	TRBJ1-6	ASSRDGNNSPLH
TRBV7-6	few	TRBJ2-1	ASSSYSGRENEQF
TRBV5-1	few	TRBJ1-3	ASSRDTTVGDTIY
TRBV15	.	TRBJ2-3	ATGTNGGQDTQY
TRBV7-9	few	TRBJ1-1	ASSSVQGYTEAF
TRBV5-1	many	TRBJ2-2	ASSSYRDTGELF
TRBV10-3	.	TRBJ1-5	AISEGGLDQPQH
TRBV7-2	.	TRBJ2-6	ASSVSGGASGANVLT
TRBV10-3	.	TRBJ2-1	AITTGVGNEQF
TRBV18	.	TRBJ2-3	ASSPRLSETQY